This T cell receptor (beta chain) appears in the sequencing data of a study of shared clonotypes between healthy human individuals (dated by TCRdb to 2020 to 2022). Background on the whole study: A couple of women and a few men aged 18 to 49 years were included in the cohort. Between about 0.94 and 8.9 billion PBMCs per donor were obtained by leukapheresis. Per donor, three plates each were used for CD4 naive and CD4 memory, two for CD8 naive, and one for CD8 memory. To increase sequencing depth and limit assay-specific biases, TCR repertoire library preparation and sequencing were carried out by different laboratories using diverse techniques. Blood TCR repertoires of several healthy adults were deeply sequenced to estimate repertoire size and the extent of clonotype sharing between individuals.

With respect to this clone: It has no known antigen specificity. The record has no base qualities; no much larger clone is one base away.

The CDR3, from cysteine to phenylalanine, totals 16 residues. Only the CDR3 DNA is retained, 48 bases long and in frame from the first base. V lost 5 bases and J lost 0 bases, and the count of bases not matched to a germline gene is 10. The CDR1 and CDR2 encoded by the germline V gene are MDHEN and SYDVKM. Broader findings and caveats from the paper: Compared with non-shared clonotypes, the clonotypes found in all four sorted-subset donors had higher generation probabilities. Because the study included only a small number of donors, the genetic and exposure-history diversity represented was limited. Pairwise subsampling led to the expectation that sequencing depth would affect the degree of clonotype sharing among donors. About 4.5% of naive CD4, roughly 3.6% of naive CD8, approximately 2.2% of memory CD4, and about 0.4% of memory CD8 clonotypes were shared across a few donors. Sampling was limited to blood, and TCR repertoires in tissue likely differ from TCR repertoires in blood. Larger estimated clonotype richness was generally found for naive subsets than for memory subsets. Rarefaction of sorted-subset datasets indicated incomplete sequencing despite the large sequencing depth.

Using the deep immunoSEQ assay, multiplex PCR amplified TCR CDR3 regions from genomic DNA. Extracted genomic DNA from each cell subset was distributed evenly across all wells of several immunoSEQ 96-well plates, and each plate was treated as a replicate. Each replicate PCR for sorted subsets received 150 to 250 ng genomic DNA, equal to roughly 33,000 T cell genomes. Purified libraries were quantified with a Qubit 3.0 fluorometer, sized on a Bioanalyzer 2100, and re-quantified with the KAPA Library Quantification kit. Every immunoSEQ 96-well plate was sequenced on a dedicated single-read 150-cycle Illumina NextSeq 550 flow cell. The study's own analysis went as follows. Because only junctional sequences without quality scores were contained in the immunoSEQ output, filtering matching that applied to full-length reads could not be performed. Sequences were annotated with PyIR, a Python wrapper for IgBLAST v1.9, using IMGT germline references to assign V/J genes and CDR3. Reads were filtered out if the reads had weak V/J assignments (E-value above 1e-6), no CDR3, stop codons, out-of-frame junctions, or ambiguous translated residues. V3J clonotypes were defined as sequences sharing an identical inferred V gene, J gene, and CDR3 amino acid sequence. Percentage overlap between repertoires was calculated by dividing the number of shared unique clonotypes by the size of the smaller repertoire. Three approaches were used to assess repertoire richness: RTK rarefaction, the Chao1 estimator, and Recon v2.1 estimates of unobserved clonotypes. OLGA was used to compute generation probabilities for all TCRbeta clonotypes that the gDNA method yielded from a few donors. TCRdb holds this immuneACCESS table with in-frame rearrangements only. Some clones are missing; in checked studies, unresolved V genes explain under half, and the rest has no known cause. Clonal size and the V and J genes are those of that table, whereas D and trimming came from the DNA. The sample contains hundreds of thousands of clones, around 96% of them found a single time. The ten largest clones add up to roughly 0.1% of the sample.

CD8 naive samples were CD45RO-negative cells positively selected for CCR7, giving a CD45RA+CCR7+ population that excluded TemRA cells. Healthy HIV-negative adults with no recently reported acute infections or vaccinations were included as donors. Only Caucasian adults living in Nashville, Tennessee, USA were represented among the donors. After blood collection by leukapheresis, PBMCs were isolated using Ficoll-Histopaque density gradient centrifugation and then cryopreserved in the vapor phase of liquid nitrogen. Analytical flow cytometry was used to check the purity and quantity of every magnetically sorted T cell population. Genomic DNA was isolated from each sorted fraction and quantified by UV absorbance on a Nanodrop 2000c.

In this chain, TRBV28 is recombined with TRBJ2-7, and 7 junctional nucleotides match TRBD1. The sequencing input was naive CD8+ T cells sorted from blood. The cell subset or site label for this specimen denotes: CD45RA+CCR7+. The source of this sequence is a young woman in good health. The CDR3 amino acid sequence is: CASSPLIGTASYEQYF. DNA sequence: TGTGCCAGCAGTCCCCTAATAGGGACAGCCTCCTACGAGCAGTACTTC.